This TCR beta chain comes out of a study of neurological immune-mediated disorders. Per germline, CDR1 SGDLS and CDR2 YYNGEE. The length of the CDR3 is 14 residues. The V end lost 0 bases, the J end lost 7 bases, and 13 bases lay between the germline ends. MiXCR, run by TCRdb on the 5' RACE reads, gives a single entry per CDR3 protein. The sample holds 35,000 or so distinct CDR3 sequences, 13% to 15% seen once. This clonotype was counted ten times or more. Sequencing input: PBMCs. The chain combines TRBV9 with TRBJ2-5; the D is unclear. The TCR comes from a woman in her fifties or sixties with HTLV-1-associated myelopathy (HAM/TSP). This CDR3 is CASSVEQAVGTQYF. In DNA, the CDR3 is TGTGCCAGCAGCGTAGAGCAGGCGGTAGGGACCCAGTACTTC.